This T cell receptor beta chain was sequenced in a study of blood T cells in healthy people across ages. The study, taken as a whole, reports: A roughly linear age-dependent decrease characterized TCR beta diversity per million T cells.

Primed by a sample-barcoded 5' primer and a J-beta primer mix, a second PCR proceeded for 7 to 11 cycles. Every single cDNA molecule received a tag from a template-switch adaptor with 12 random nucleotides. Each CDR3 protein is one row after TCRdb ran MiXCR on the 5' RACE reads. Of around 820,000 distinct CDR3 sequences in the sample, 20% to 25% were seen once. The draw of peripheral blood yielded roughly 9.4 milliliters from each donor. As concerns this clonotype: What it binds is not known.

J was trimmed by 5 bases and V by 1 base; bases with no gene match: 6. The CDR3 runs to 14 residues. Germline V CDR1 and CDR2: SGHKS, YYEKEE (reference sequence). Separately, the same data were catalogued under a study of T cells of mothers and their children. That work states: Related pairs of mothers and children showed slightly higher, non-significant overlap versus unrelated pairs.

Material: blood. The gene calls are TRBV5-5 and TRBJ2-7; 7 positions match TRBD1. The receptor comes from a boy between 10 and 17 years old in good health. This chain's CDR3 is CASSLMGTAHEQYF. CDR3 nucleotide sequence: TGTGCCAGCAGCTTGATGGGGACAGCCCACGAGCAGTACTTC.